The T cell receptor (beta chain) under discussion was sequenced for a study of cytomegalovirus exposure and HLA in healthy donors. Overall study: A preliminary data release comprised approximately 85 million unique TCRs obtained from HLA-typed donors. Findings and limits, study-wide: 16,951 TCR beta sequences were associated with HLA alleles at 0.05 false discovery rate in a later analysis. Later analysis revealed greater clonal expansion in HLA-associated TCR beta chains than in equally common others. An Asian-associated ancestry cluster reportedly showed fewer N-insertions than the roughly 670-donor mean in a later analysis.

The germline V gene encodes CDR1 SEHNR and CDR2 FQNEAQ (reference sequence). The CDR3 loop spans 17 amino acids. Trimming stripped 1 base from V and 0 bases from J, with 13 bases between. On this clone: Its antigen is still unknown.

A multiplex PCR was run with 60 Vbeta primers and 13 Jbeta primers. TCRdb's table, derived via immunoSEQ multiplex PCR, lists solely in-frame clones and lacks some. The table records 150,000 to 200,000 clones, 80% of them present only once. The rearrangement links TRBV7-9 to TRBJ1-5; no clear D. Sequencing was done on a sample of PBMCs. The receptor was derived from a woman in her 40s in good health and CMV-seronegative. The CDR3 bases are TGTGCCAGCAGCTTAGAGTACGGAGCATCTAGCAATCAGCCCCAGCATTTT. Protein sequence: CASSLEYGASSNQPQHF.